This section outlines one T cell receptor (beta chain) sequence together with its context. Its matching antigen is unknown. This sample is part of a study of T-cell memory formation after mild COVID-19. Across the whole study: Clusters were largely donor specific. Whole-study results and caveats: CD4+ clones that contracted lay mainly in CM and EM; CD8+ ones lay in EMRA. The study detected some responding clones in pre-infection memory, suggesting cross-reactive memory joined. Nothing showed for sure that second-wave clones peaking on day 37 were SARS-CoV-2 specific.

Trimming cost V 5 bases and J 2 bases; bases outside gene matches: 11. CDR3 length equals 18 residues. CDR1 ENHRY and CDR2 SYGVKD come from the germline V gene. Each CDR3 protein is one row after TCRdb ran MiXCR on the 5' RACE reads. The repertoire holds approximately 150,000 distinct CDR3 sequences, with roughly 15% as singletons. Sequenced material: PBMCs or a T cell subset sorted from them (not recorded which). This chain uses TRBV10-3 with TRBJ2-1, with TRBD2 matching over 11 bases. This TCR came from an adult woman who had mild COVID-19 (a few samples of this study predate the infection). Cell type and time point are not known. The DNA of the CDR3 is TGTGCCATCAGTTCCCACTATGGGACTAGCGGAGCCTACAATGAGCAGTTCTTC. It encodes CAISSHYGTSGAYNEQFF.